This is a list of T cell receptor beta chains from one sample in a study of prognosis after radiotherapy for stage I lung cancer. Using its own MiXCR run on the multiplex PCR reads, TCRdb lists one record per CDR3 protein. Of around 25,000 distinct CDR3 sequences in the sample, 35% to 40% were seen once. The starting material was PBMCs, obtained before or after stereotactic body radiation therapy (not recorded which). The receptors were gathered from a donor of 50 years or more with non-small cell lung cancer. Each CDR3 is given with its conserved first and last residue. Each record gives: clone size, D gene, J gene, V gene, CDR3 protein, CDR3 DNA. D genes are given only for firm matches. The size field is filled for only some rows; it gives once, few, many or a size class.

>.|TRBD1|TRBJ1-1|TRBV6-2/TRBV6-3
CASRAGQGVAFF
TGTGCCAGCAGGGCAGGACAGGGGGTAGCTTTCTTT
>many|.|TRBJ2-1|TRBV18
CASSRFRDEQFF
TGTGCCAGCTCGCGGTTCAGGGATGAGCAGTTCTTC
>.|TRBD2|TRBJ2-1|TRBV15
CATSTSGTYNEQFF
TGTGCCACCTCGACTAGCGGGACCTACAATGAGCAGTTCTTC
>many|TRBD1|TRBJ1-5|TRBV7-2
CASSLAQGNGQPQHF
TGTGCCAGCAGCTTAGCACAGGGGAACGGGCAGCCCCAGCATTTT
>many|.|TRBJ2-3|TRBV20-1
CSAIESVGLRTGTDTQYF
TGCAGTGCTATAGAGAGTGTTGGTTTAAGGACAGGCACAGATACGCAGTATTTT
>.|.|TRBJ2-2|TRBV11-2
CASSLDTVCTWELFF
TGTGCCAGCAGCTTAGATACGGTTTGCACCTGGGAGCTGTTTTTT
>once|.|TRBJ2-5|TRBV28
CASSLSDIRRETQYF
TGTGCCAGCAGTTTATCCGACATACGGCGAGAGACCCAGTACTTC
>many|TRBD1|TRBJ2-1|TRBV12-3/TRBV12-4
CASSRTGDNEQFF
TGTGCCAGCAGCCGAACAGGGGACAATGAGCAGTTCTTC
>many|TRBD1|TRBJ2-7|TRBV5-1
CASSLEGQPTYEQYF
TGCGCCAGCAGCTTGGAGGGACAGCCAACCTACGAGCAGTACTTC
>many|TRBD2|TRBJ2-3|TRBV2
CASKRNYGLADTQYF
TGTGCCAGCAAAAGAAACTACGGACTAGCAGATACGCAGTATTTT
>many|.|TRBJ2-6|TRBV12-3/TRBV12-4
CASSPTRNSGANVLTF
TGTGCCAGCAGTCCCACGAGGAACTCTGGGGCCAACGTCCTGACTTTC
>many|.|TRBJ1-1|TRBV5-1
CASSITSNTEAFF
TGCGCCAGCAGCATCACATCGAACACTGAAGCTTTCTTT
>many|.|TRBJ2-1|TRBV3-1
CASSVDRRYEQFF
TGTGCCAGCAGCGTTGACAGACGGTATGAGCAGTTCTTC
>once|TRBD2|TRBJ2-7|TRBV7-8
CASSFGGGAGGLSYEQYF
TGTGCCAGCAGCTTCGGTGGTGGGGCGGGGGGTTTATCCTACGAGCAGTACTTC
>many|.|TRBJ2-5|TRBV28
CASRSLEAGLRETQYF
TGTGCCAGCAGGTCCCTAGAGGCAGGCCTCCGTGAGACCCAGTACTTC
>.|.|TRBJ1-2|TRBV12-3/TRBV12-4
CASSPQGIDYGYTF
TGTGCCAGCAGTCCCCAGGGTATCGACTATGGCTACACCTTC
>many|.|TRBJ2-7|TRBV5-1
CASSLRSSEFSYEQYF
TGCGCCAGCAGCTTGAGGTCTAGCGAGTTCTCCTACGAGCAGTACTTC
>many|.|TRBJ2-7|TRBV28
CASSSPGGSSDEQYF
TGTGCCAGCAGTTCCCCCGGGGGTAGTTCGGACGAGCAGTACTTC
>.|TRBD2|TRBJ2-7|TRBV11-2
CASSFGTSRVYDYEQYF
TGTGCCAGCAGCTTTGGGACTAGCCGAGTTTATGACTACGAGCAGTACTTC
>few|.|TRBJ2-5|TRBV24-1
CATSDGARGERETQYF
TGTGCCACCAGTGACGGCGCCCGGGGCGAGAGAGAGACCCAGTACTTC
>once|.|TRBJ1-5|TRBV6-2/TRBV6-3
CASSEGVALVSEPQHF
TGTGCCAGCAGTGAAGGGGTCGCCTTGGTGTCGGAGCCCCAGCATTTT
>many|.|TRBJ1-2|TRBV6-4
CASSYGSERTEGYTF
TGTGCCAGCAGTTATGGATCGGAAAGGACGGAAGGCTACACCTTC
>many|TRBD2|TRBJ2-2|TRBV6-1
CASTLAGTGELFF
TGTGCCAGCACTCTAGCGGGAACCGGGGAGCTGTTTTTT
>many|TRBD1|TRBJ1-2|TRBV6-1
CASSPVGQGNYGYTF
TGTGCCAGCAGTCCCGTCGGACAGGGGAACTATGGCTACACCTTC
>.|.|TRBJ2-7|TRBV24-1
CATSDPVSYEQYF
TGTGCCACCAGTGACCCCGTGTCCTACGAGCAGTACTTC
>.|TRBD2|TRBJ2-7|TRBV10-2
CASSSGLAERREQYF
TGCGCCAGCAGTTCAGGACTAGCAGAGCGACGGGAGCAGTACTTC
>.|TRBD2|TRBJ2-7|TRBV6-2/TRBV6-3
CDSRSGTRIYEQYF
TGTGACAGCAGGTCCGGGACTAGAATTTACGAGCAGTACTTC
>many|.|TRBJ2-1|TRBV6-1
CASNDRIYNEQFF
TGTGCCAGCAACGACAGGATTTACAATGAGCAGTTCTTC
>many|TRBD2|TRBJ2-3|TRBV24-1
CATSDLAGLDTQYF
TGTGCCACCAGTGATCTAGCGGGGTTAGATACGCAGTATTTT
>many|.|TRBJ2-5|TRBV2
CASSPDTQETQYF
TGTGCCAGCAGTCCCGACACCCAAGAGACCCAGTACTTC
>many|TRBD2|TRBJ2-5|TRBV3-1
CASRLTSAKETQYF
TGTGCCAGCAGGCTAACTAGCGCCAAAGAGACCCAGTACTTC
>many|.|TRBJ2-2|TRBV5-1
CASSPGPTNTGELFF
TGCGCCAGCAGTCCGGGACCCACGAACACCGGGGAGCTGTTTTTT
>.|.|TRBJ1-3|TRBV5-5
CDSSPDGYSGNTIYF
TGTGACAGCAGCCCGGACGGATACTCTGGAAACACCATATATTTT
>few|TRBD2|TRBJ2-7|TRBV10-3
CAIKGGSTDEQYF
TGTGCCATCAAGGGCGGGAGTACCGACGAGCAGTACTTC
>many|.|TRBJ2-7|TRBV6-1
CASRAMTYEQYF
TGTGCCAGCAGGGCAATGACATACGAGCAGTACTTC
>many|.|TRBJ2-3|TRBV7-9
CASSLTGTDTQYF
TGTGCCAGCAGCCTCACGGGCACAGATACGCAGTATTTT
>once|.|TRBJ2-6|TRBV7-3
CASILSDSGANVLTF
TGTGCCAGCATCTTATCTGACTCTGGGGCCAACGTCCTGACCTTC
>.|.|TRBJ2-7|TRBV28
CASKTGPLEQYF
TGTGCCAGCAAAACAGGACCCCTCGAGCAGTACTTC
>few|.|TRBJ1-1|TRBV11-2
CASSTNLQGGEAFF
TGTGCCAGCAGCACGAACCTACAGGGAGGGGAAGCTTTCTTT
>.|.|TRBJ1-2|TRBV6-1
CASRGGNRVIGYTF
TGTGCCAGCAGGGGGGGGAACAGGGTCATAGGCTACACCTTC
>.|TRBD2|TRBJ2-1|TRBV12-3/TRBV12-4
CASSLAPRGVYNEQFF
TGTGCCAGCAGTTTAGCCCCCCGGGGGGTTTACAATGAGCAGTTCTTC
>many|.|TRBJ2-2|TRBV24-1
CATSAIPPKNTGELFF
TGTGCCACCAGTGCGATCCCTCCCAAGAACACCGGGGAGCTGTTTTTT